One and the same sample provided the 22 T cell receptor beta chains below, sequenced in a study of CD8+ T cells in alopecia areata. Investigators isolated RNA and reverse transcribed it into cDNA to act as the sequencing template. Sequencing was performed with immunoSEQ multiplex PCR; in TCRdb, only in-frame clones are kept and a portion is missing. The sample records about 180,000 clones, around 51% being singletons. This sample's treatment: oral pan-JAK inhibitor, 5-10 mg twice daily. The input for sequencing was CD8+ T cells sorted from blood, taken around week 54, from a patient treated with tofacitinib. These receptors were collected from a human donor with alopecia areata.

The rearrangement uses TRBV2 and TRBJ2-7; D is unresolved. The ends were cut back, 4 bases at V and 2 bases at J, with 9 bases in the middle. The germline CDR1 and CDR2 sequences are SNHLY and FYNNEI. This CDR3 contains 13 residues. The CDR3 region is CASSGADTYEQYF. In DNA, the CDR3 is TGTGCCAGCAGTGGGGCGGATACCTACGAGCAGTACTTC.

The sample holds a few counts of this clone. The chain recombines TRBV7-9 with TRBJ2-1, with TRBD1 identical over 9 bases. The CDR3 spans 15 residues. Germline CDR1 reads SEHNR; CDR2 reads FQNEAQ (reference sequence). Trimming removed 5 bases from V and 3 bases from J; junction bases left unmatched: 5. The CDR3 nucleotides are TGTGCCAGCAGCCCGAGGACAGGGGTCTACAATGAGCAGTTCTTC. Translating gives CASSPRTGVYNEQFF.

This chain uses TRBV5-4 with TRBJ1-2; no firm D call. CDR1 SGHNT and CDR2 YYREEE come from the germline V gene (reference sequence). Trimming stripped 0 bases from V and 4 bases from J, with 7 bases between. The CDR3 has 13 residues. The CDR3 is CASSLGEVYGYTF. DNA for the CDR3: TGTGCCAGCAGCTTGGGGGAGGTCTATGGCTACACCTTC.

This clone was seen only a few times. CDR3 nucleotide sequence: TGTGCCAGCAGCCAAGCTGGGGTCCAAGAGACCCAGTACTTC. This gives the protein CASSQAGVQETQYF. The chain is built from TRBV14 and TRBJ2-5; D call uncertain. CDR3 size: 14 residues. CDR1 and CDR2 from the germline V gene are SGHDN and FVKESK. Trimming removed 1 base from V and 1 base from J, with 7 bases in between.

This chain joins TRBV13 and TRBJ1-6, with D perhaps TRBD1 (5 bases). V gave up 4 bases and J gave up 4 bases, with 11 bases separating them. The CDR3 runs to 15 residues. CDR1 and CDR2 from the germline V gene are PRHDT and FYEKMQ (reference sequence). The CDR3 sequence is CASSSGTVYNSPLHF. The CDR3 DNA reads as TGTGCCAGCAGCTCCGGGACGGTTTATAATTCACCCCTCCACTTT.

This chain joins TRBV9 and TRBJ2-3, with D tentatively TRBD2 (6 bases). V gave up 7 bases and J gave up 3 bases, with 15 bases separating them. This CDR3 comprises 14 residues. Germline assignment: CDR1 SGDLS and CDR2 YYNGEE. The CDR3: CASAIAGQTDTQYF. CDR3 coding DNA: TGTGCCAGCGCGATCGCGGGGCAGACAGATACGCAGTATTTT.

This CDR3 reads CASSQTYQGNSYEQYF. The CDR3 DNA sequence: TGTGCCAGCAGCCAAACGTACCAGGGCAACTCCTACGAGCAGTACTTC. The rearrangement uses TRBV16 and TRBJ2-7, with a possible D match to TRBD1 (5 bases). Germline V gene data show CDR1 as KGHSY and CDR2 as FQNENV. V lost 2 bases to trimming and J lost 0 bases, with 14 bases between them. The CDR3 is 16 residues long.

The gene calls are TRBV2 and TRBJ2-7; the D is unclear. The CDR3 is 13 amino acids. CDR1 and CDR2 (germline): SNHLY, FYNNEI. The V gene lost 4 bases and the J gene lost 1 base, with 8 bases spanning the gap. The CDR3 DNA reads as TGTGCCAGCAGTGTGTTCCAGTCCTACGAGCAGTACTTC. Translation: CASSVFQSYEQYF.

The table lists this clone with a few counts. V gene TRBV2 combines with J gene TRBJ2-5; D not resolved. Germline assignment: CDR1 SNHLY and CDR2 FYNNEI. This CDR3 spans 13 amino acids. V lost 3 bases and J 4 bases, leaving 9 bases between the germline ends. The CDR3 here is CASSDLIGETQYF. For the CDR3, the DNA is TGTGCCAGCAGTGACTTGATTGGAGAGACCCAGTACTTC.

This clone was seen a few times. The chain joins TRBV29-1 to TRBJ2-7; D is possibly TRBD1 or TRBD2 (5 bases each). CDR3 length: 11 residues. The V gene's germline CDR1 is SQVTM and CDR2 ANQGSEA. Trimming took 7 bases from V and 2 from J, leaving 9 bases between them. The CDR3 reads CSAGDAYEQYF. The CDR3 DNA is TGCAGCGCCGGGGACGCCTACGAGCAGTACTTC.

This clone occurred a few times. The chain links TRBV29-1 to TRBJ1-4; D gene ambiguous. Per germline, CDR1 SQVTM and CDR2 ANQGSEA. The CDR3 extends over 13 amino acids. V lost 7 bases to trimming and J lost 4 bases, with 13 bases between them. The CDR3 sequence: CSASGPSNEKLFF. In DNA form, the CDR3 reads TGCAGCGCCTCCGGGCCCAGTAATGAAAAACTGTTTTTT.

A single count supports this clone. The chain couples TRBV18 to TRBJ1-1, with D maybe TRBD1 (5 bases). The germline V gene encodes CDR1 KGHSH and CDR2 LQKENI. CDR3 length: 16 residues. Trimming took off 3 bases at V and 0 bases at J, with 14 bases between the two ends. CDR3 bases: TGTGCCAGCTCACCGGGGACGATCGGGCTGAACACTGAAGCTTTCTTT. Protein product: CASSPGTIGLNTEAFF.

This rearrangement joins TRBV27 to TRBJ1-2; D is ambiguous. Looked up from germline, CDR1 is MNHEY and CDR2 is SMNVEV (reference sequence). V was trimmed by 5 bases and J by 14 bases, leaving 27 bases between them. This CDR3 comprises 15 residues. In DNA, the CDR3 is TGTGCCAGCAGTCCAAATAGCGGGCCAACAGTCCCCCGGACCTTC. Residues: CASSPNSGPTVPRTF.

This clone was counted once. This chain uses TRBV29-1 with TRBJ2-5; D is perhaps TRBD2 (5 bases). The CDR3 extends over 13 amino acids. Per germline, CDR1 SQVTM and CDR2 ANQGSEA. V lost 3 bases to trimming and J lost 5 bases, with 13 bases between them. In DNA form, the CDR3 reads TGCAGCGTTGACGAGGGAATTTCGGAGACCCAGTACTTC. Its protein product is CSVDEGISETQYF. Variable domain in full (rest from reference TRBV29-1 and TRBJ2-5): SAVISQKPSRDICQRGTSLTIQCQVDSQVTMMFWYRQQPGQSLTLIATANQGSEATYESGFVIDKFPISRPNLTFSTLTVSNMSPEDSSIYLCSVDEGISETQYFGPGTRLLVL.

V is TRBV29-1 and J is TRBJ1-1; D not resolved. Trimming took off 2 bases at V and 3 bases at J, with 7 bases between the two ends. The CDR3 loop spans 12 amino acids. Germline-derived CDR1 and CDR2 are SQVTM and ANQGSEA. The CDR3 coding sequence is TGCAGCGTTGAACAGGAGTACACTGAAGCTTTCTTT. This codes for CSVEQEYTEAFF.

This clone has a count of ten or more. The V call is TRBV7-8, the J call TRBJ2-5; D may correspond to TRBD1 or TRBD2 (6 bases each). Germline loops: CDR1 SGHVS, CDR2 FQNEAQ. The CDR3 runs 15 residues. Trimming took 1 base from V and 4 from J, leaving 13 bases between them. This CDR3 reads CASSLVGGSGETQYF. The CDR3 nucleotides read TGTGCCAGCAGCTTAGTCGGGGGCTCAGGAGAGACCCAGTACTTC.

The chain recombines TRBV13 with TRBJ2-7; 9 bases are a match to TRBD1. CDR1 and CDR2 (germline): PRHDT, FYEKMQ (reference sequence). This CDR3 is 14 amino acids long. J was trimmed by 3 bases and V by 0 bases; bases with no gene match: 0. The CDR3: CASSLGTGGYEQYF. Here the CDR3 DNA reads TGTGCCAGCAGCTTAGGGACAGGGGGCTACGAGCAGTACTTC. The complete variable domain, with remaining parts taken from reference TRBV13 and TRBJ2-7, reads AAGVIQSPRHLIKEKRETATLKCYPIPRHDTVYWYQQGPGQDPQFLISFYEKMQSDKGSIPDRFSAQQFSDYHSELNMSSLELGDSALYFCASSLGTGGYEQYFGPGTRLTVT.

This chain links TRBV5-1 with TRBJ1-2; D uncertain. Germline CDR1 and CDR2: SGHRS and YFSETQ. This CDR3 is 15 amino acids long. Between the trimmed V and J ends, which lost 4 bases and 1 base, there was a span of 14 bases. This CDR3 is CASSPPTGFNYGYTF. CDR3 DNA: TGCGCCAGCAGCCCTCCTACCGGGTTTAACTATGGCTACACCTTC.

This clone was seen a few times. The V gene is TRBV7-2, the J gene TRBJ2-7; D unresolved. This CDR3 comprises 13 residues. The V gene's germline CDR1 is SGHTA and CDR2 FQGNSA. With 2 bases removed from V and 0 bases from J, the gap between germline ends came to 5 bases. CDR3 nucleotide sequence: TGTGCCAGCAGCTTAATAGACTCCTACGAGCAGTACTTC. Translating gives CASSLIDSYEQYF.

The chain links TRBV9 to TRBJ2-5, with TRBD2 identical over 9 bases. The CDR3 runs to 15 residues. V was pared by 3 bases and J by 2 bases, with 5 bases of the junction left unmatched. CDR1 and CDR2 (germline): SGDLS, YYNGEE. The CDR3 nucleotides read TGTGCCAGCAGCGGCGGACTAGCGACACAAGAGACCCAGTACTTC. Amino acid sequence: CASSGGLATQETQYF.

The chain employs TRBV15 and TRBJ2-7; D unresolved. The CDR3 has 14 residues. V was clipped by 0 bases and J by 1 base, with 7 bases between them. Germline lookup yields CDR1 LNHNV and CDR2 YYDKDF (reference sequence). The CDR3 DNA sequence: TGTGCCACCAGCAGAGACGGTGCGTCCTACGAGCAGTACTTC. It specifies CATSRDGASYEQYF.

This clone has only a few counts. The CDR3 coding sequence is TGTGCCAGTGGGGAGGGGGGGGCCTACAATGAGCAGTTCTTC. Translated: CASGEGGAYNEQFF. The rearrangement joins TRBV6-1 to TRBJ2-1; possible D gene TRBD2, 7 bases. Germline V gene sequence: CDR1 MNHNS, CDR2 SASEGT. Trimming removed 9 bases at V and 2 bases at J, with 14 bases between. This CDR3 has 14 residues.